Listed below are T cell receptor beta chains from one sample, sequenced in a study of tumor and adjacent non-tumor tissue in lung cancer. TCRdb called the multiplex PCR reads again in MiXCR, with one record for every CDR3 protein. The sample yields 45,000 to 65,000 distinct CDR3 sequences, just under 75% seen once. Sequenced: distant non-tumor lung tissue. These receptors all stem from a woman aged 60-75 years with non-small cell lung cancer. Each CDR3 is given with its conserved first and last residue. Fields, in order: J gene, V gene, CDR3 protein.

J: TRBJ2-5; V: TRBV12-3/TRBV12-4; CDR3: CANNLAQGNIETQYF
J: TRBJ1-2; V: TRBV12-3/TRBV12-4; CDR3: CASSPRGGGDFNYGYTF
J: TRBJ2-3; V: TRBV28; CDR3: CASNLSSPRDTQYF
J: TRBJ1-1; V: TRBV6-6; CDR3: CASSTEGDTEALF
J: TRBJ2-1; V: TRBV4-3; CDR3: CANSQEGMYYNEQFF
J: TRBJ2-7; V: TRBV5-1; CDR3: CASGIQGWLDEQYF
J: TRBJ1-5; V: TRBV27; CDR3: CASGTPSNQSQHF
J: TRBJ1-3; V: TRBV6-5; CDR3: CASSYGLRSGNTIYF
J: TRBJ2-3; V: TRBV4-3; CDR3: CASSQGPAPSTDTQYF
J: TRBJ2-4; V: TRBV4-2; CDR3: CASSPWGAQNIQYF
J: TRBJ2-3; V: TRBV6-2/TRBV6-3; CDR3: CASSQNGQAGTDTQYF
J: TRBJ2-7; V: TRBV29-1; CDR3: CSVESASGRSTTEQYF
J: TRBJ2-7; V: TRBV6-5; CDR3: CASSYRPIGSTEQYF
J: TRBJ2-7; V: TRBV30; CDR3: CVWSFGGEQYF
J: TRBJ2-5; V: TRBV6-5; CDR3: CASSAREEEETQYF
J: TRBJ1-4; V: TRBV6-6; CDR3: CAGSPYTGANEKLFF
J: TRBJ2-6; V: TRBV11-2; CDR3: CASSFTSSGAYVLTF
J: TRBJ1-1; V: TRBV6-5; CDR3: CASGYSRWDTEAFF
J: TRBJ2-2; V: TRBV6-2/TRBV6-3; CDR3: CASIYTQQRAKTGELFF